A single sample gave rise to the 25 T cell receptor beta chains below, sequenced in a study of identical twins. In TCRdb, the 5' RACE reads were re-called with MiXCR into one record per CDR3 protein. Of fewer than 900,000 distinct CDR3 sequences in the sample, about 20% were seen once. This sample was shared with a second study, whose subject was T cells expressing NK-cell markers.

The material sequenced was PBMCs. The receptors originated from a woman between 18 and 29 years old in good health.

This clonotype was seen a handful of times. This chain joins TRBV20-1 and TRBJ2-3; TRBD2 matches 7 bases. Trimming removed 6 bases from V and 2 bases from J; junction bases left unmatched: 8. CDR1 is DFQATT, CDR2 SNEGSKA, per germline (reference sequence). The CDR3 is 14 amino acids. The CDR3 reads CSATRGGATDTQYF. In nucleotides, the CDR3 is TGCAGTGCCACGAGGGGAGGGGCCACAGATACGCAGTATTTT.

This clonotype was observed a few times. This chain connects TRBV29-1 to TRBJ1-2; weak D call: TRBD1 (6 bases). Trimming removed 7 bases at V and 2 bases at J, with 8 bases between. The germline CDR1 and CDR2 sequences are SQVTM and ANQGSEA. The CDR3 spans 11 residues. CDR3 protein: CSGGLNYGYTF. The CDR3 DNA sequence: TGCAGCGGGGGGCTCAACTATGGCTACACCTTC.

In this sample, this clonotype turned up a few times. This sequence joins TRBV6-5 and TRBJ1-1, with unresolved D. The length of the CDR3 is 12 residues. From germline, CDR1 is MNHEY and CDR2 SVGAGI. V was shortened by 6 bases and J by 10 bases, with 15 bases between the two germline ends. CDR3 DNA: TGTGCCAGCAGGTCCCGTAACCTGGGAGCTTTCTTT. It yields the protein CASRSRNLGAFF.

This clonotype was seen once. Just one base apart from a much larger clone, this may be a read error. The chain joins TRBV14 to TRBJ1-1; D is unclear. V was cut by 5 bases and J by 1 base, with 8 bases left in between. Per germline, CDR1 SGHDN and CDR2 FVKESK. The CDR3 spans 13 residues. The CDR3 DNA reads TGTGCCAGCAGCACCCAGACGAACACTGAAGCTTTCTTT. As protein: CASSTQTNTEAFF.

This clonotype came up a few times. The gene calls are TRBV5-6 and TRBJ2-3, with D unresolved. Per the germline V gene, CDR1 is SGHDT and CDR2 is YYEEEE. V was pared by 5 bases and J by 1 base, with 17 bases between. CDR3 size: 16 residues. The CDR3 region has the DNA TGTGCCAGCAGTCTCCCCGGTGGTGAGGGCACAGATACGCAGTATTTT. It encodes CASSLPGGEGTDTQYF.

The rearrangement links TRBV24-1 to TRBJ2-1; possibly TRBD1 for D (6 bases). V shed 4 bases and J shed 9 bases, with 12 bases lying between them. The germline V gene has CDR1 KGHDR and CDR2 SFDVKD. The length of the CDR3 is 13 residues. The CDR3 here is CATSDPGQSEQFF. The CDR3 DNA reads TGTGCCACCAGTGACCCAGGACAGTCTGAGCAGTTCTTC.

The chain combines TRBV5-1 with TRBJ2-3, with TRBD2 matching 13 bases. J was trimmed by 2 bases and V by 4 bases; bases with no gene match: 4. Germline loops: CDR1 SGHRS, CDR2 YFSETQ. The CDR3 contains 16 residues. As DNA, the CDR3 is TGCGCCAGCAGCGCCACTAGCGGGGGGGCCACAGATACGCAGTATTTT. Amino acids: CASSATSGGATDTQYF.

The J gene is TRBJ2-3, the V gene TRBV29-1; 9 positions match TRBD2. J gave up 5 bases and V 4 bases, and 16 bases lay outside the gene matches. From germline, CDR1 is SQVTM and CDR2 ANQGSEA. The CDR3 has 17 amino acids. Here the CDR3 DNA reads TGCAGCGTTGGGGGTTGGGGTGGCGGGGGGGCAGGAGATACGCAGTATTTT. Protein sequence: CSVGGWGGGGAGDTQYF.

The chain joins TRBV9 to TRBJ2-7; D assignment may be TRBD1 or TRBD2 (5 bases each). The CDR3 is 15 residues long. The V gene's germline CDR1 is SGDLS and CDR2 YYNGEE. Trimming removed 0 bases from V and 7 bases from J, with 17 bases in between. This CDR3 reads CASSVGRSGSGEQYF. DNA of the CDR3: TGTGCCAGCAGCGTAGGTAGGTCAGGGAGTGGAGAGCAGTACTTC.

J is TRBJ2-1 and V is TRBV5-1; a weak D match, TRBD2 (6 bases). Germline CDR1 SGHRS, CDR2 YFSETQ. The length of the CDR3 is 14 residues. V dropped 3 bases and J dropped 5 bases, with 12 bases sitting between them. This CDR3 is CASSSGAGHNEQFF. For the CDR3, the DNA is TGCGCCAGCAGCTCGGGAGCAGGGCACAATGAGCAGTTCTTC.

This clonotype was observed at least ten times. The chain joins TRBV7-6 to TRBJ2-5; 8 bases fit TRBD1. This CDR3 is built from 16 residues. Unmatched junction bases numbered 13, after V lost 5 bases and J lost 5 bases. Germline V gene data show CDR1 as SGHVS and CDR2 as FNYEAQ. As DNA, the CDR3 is TGTGCCAGCAGCCTCCGGACAGGGTTGGTGTCTGAGACCCAGTACTTC. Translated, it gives CASSLRTGLVSETQYF. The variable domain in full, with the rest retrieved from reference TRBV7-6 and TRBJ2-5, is GAGVSQSPRYKVTKRGQDVALRCDPISGHVSLYWYRQALGQGPEFLTYFNYEAQQDKSGLPNDRFSAERPEGSISTLTIQRTEQRDSAMYRCASSLRTGLVSETQYFGPGTRLLVL.

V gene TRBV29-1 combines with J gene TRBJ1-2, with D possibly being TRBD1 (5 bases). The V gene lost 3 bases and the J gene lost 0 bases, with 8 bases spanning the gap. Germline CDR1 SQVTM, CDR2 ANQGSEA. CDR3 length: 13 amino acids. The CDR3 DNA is TGCAGCGTTGATCTGGGGGCTAACTATGGCTACACCTTC. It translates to CSVDLGANYGYTF.

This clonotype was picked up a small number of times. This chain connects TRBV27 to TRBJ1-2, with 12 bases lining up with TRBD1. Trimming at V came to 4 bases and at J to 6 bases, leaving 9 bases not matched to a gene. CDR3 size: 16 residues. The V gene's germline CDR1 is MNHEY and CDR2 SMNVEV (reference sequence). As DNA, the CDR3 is TGTGCCAGCAGTTCTCCTCCCGGGACAGGGGGCGATGGCTACACCTTC. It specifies CASSSPPGTGGDGYTF.

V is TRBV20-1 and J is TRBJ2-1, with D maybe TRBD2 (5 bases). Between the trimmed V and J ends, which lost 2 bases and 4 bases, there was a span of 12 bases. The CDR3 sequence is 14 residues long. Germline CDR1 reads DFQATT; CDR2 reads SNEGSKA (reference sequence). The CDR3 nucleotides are TGCAGTGCTAGACGTGCGGGTTTATACAATGAGCAGTTCTTC. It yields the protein CSARRAGLYNEQFF.

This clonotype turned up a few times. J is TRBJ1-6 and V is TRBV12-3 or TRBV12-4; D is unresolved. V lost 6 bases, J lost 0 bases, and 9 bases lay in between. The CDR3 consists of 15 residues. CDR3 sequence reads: CASRGRTSYNSPLHF. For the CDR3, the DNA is TGTGCCAGCAGAGGGCGTACCTCCTATAATTCACCCCTCCACTTT.

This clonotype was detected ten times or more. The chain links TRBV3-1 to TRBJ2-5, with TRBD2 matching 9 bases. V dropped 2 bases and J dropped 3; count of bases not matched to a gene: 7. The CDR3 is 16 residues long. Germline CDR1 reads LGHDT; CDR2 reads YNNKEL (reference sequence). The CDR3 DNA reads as TGTGCCAGCAGCCAACCCGTGTCTAGCGGGAAAGAGACCCAGTACTTC. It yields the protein CASSQPVSSGKETQYF.

CDR3 in amino acids: CASSFRYQAYEQYF. In nucleotides, the CDR3 is TGTGCCAGCAGCTTTCGCTATCAAGCCTACGAGCAGTACTTC. The chain has TRBV7-2 and TRBJ2-7; D is unresolved. CDR1 and CDR2 (germline): SGHTA, FQGNSA. Trimming left V 3 bases short and J 2 bases short, with 11 bases between. The length of the CDR3 is 14 residues.

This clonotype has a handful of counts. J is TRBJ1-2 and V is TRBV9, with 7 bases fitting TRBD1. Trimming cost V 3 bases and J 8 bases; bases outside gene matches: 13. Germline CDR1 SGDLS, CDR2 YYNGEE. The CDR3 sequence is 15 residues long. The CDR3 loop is CASSDGRGQVRGYTF. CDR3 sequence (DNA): TGTGCCAGCAGCGACGGGAGAGGACAGGTTCGGGGCTACACCTTC. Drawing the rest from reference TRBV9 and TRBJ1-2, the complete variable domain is DSGVTQTPKHLITATGQRVTLRCSPRSGDLSVYWYQQSLDQGLQFLIQYYNGEERAKGNILERFSAQQFPDLHSELNLSSLELGDSALYFCASSDGRGQVRGYTFGSGTRLTVV.

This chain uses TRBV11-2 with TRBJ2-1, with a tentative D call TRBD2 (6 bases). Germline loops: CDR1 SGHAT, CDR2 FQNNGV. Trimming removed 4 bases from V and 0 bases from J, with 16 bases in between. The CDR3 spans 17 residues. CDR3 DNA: TGTGCCAGCAGCTACGCGGGGTATGTTGCCTCCTACAATGAGCAGTTCTTC. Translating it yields CASSYAGYVASYNEQFF.

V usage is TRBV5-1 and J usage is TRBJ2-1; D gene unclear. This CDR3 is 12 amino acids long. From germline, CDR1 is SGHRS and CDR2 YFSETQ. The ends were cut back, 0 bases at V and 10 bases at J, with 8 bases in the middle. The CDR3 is CASSLGTAEQFF. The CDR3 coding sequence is TGCGCCAGCAGCTTGGGTACAGCCGAGCAGTTCTTC. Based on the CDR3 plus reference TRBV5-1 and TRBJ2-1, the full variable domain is KAGVTQTPRYLIKTRGQQVTLSCSPISGHRSVSWYQQTPGQGLQFLFEYFSETQRNKGNFPGRFSGRQFSNSRSEMNVSTLELGDSALYLCASSLGTAEQFFGPGTRLTVL.

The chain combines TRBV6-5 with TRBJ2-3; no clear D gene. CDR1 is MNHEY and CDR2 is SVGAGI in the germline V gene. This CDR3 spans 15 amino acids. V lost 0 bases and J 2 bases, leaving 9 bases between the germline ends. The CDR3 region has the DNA TGTGCCAGCAGTTACTCGACCAGACACACAGATACGCAGTATTTT. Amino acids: CASSYSTRHTDTQYF.

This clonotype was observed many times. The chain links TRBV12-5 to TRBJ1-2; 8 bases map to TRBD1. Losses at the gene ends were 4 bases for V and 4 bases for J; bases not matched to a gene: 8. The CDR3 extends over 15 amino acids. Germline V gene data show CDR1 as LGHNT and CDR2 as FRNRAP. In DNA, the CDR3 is TGTGCTAGTGGTTCACCGGGACAGGAACTCTATGGCTACACCTTC. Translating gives CASGSPGQELYGYTF. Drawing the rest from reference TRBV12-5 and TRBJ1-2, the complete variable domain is DARVTQTPRHKVTEMGQEVTMRCQPILGHNTVFWYRQTMMQGLELLAYFRNRAPLDDSGMPKDRFSAEMPDATLATLKIQPSEPRDSAVYFCASGSPGQELYGYTFGSGTRLTVV.

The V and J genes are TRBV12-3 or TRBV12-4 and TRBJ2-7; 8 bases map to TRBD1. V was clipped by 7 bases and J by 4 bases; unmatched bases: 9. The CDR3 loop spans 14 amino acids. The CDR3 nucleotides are TGTGCCAGCAACCAAGACCAGGGGGCTTACGAGCAGTACTTC. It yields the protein CASNQDQGAYEQYF.

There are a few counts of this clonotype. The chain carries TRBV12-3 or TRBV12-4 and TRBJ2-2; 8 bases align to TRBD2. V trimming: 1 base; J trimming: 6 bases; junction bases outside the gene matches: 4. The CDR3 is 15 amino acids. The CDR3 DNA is TGTGCCAGCAGTTTAGATCGGGGGGGACCCGGGGAGCTGTTTTTT. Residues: CASSLDRGGPGELFF.

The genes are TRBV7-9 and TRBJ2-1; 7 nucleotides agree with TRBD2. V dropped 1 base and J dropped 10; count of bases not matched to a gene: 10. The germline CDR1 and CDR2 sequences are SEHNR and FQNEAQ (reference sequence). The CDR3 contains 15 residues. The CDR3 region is CASSLEVGGPREQFF. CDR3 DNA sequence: TGTGCCAGCAGCTTAGAGGTGGGAGGGCCTAGGGAGCAGTTCTTC.